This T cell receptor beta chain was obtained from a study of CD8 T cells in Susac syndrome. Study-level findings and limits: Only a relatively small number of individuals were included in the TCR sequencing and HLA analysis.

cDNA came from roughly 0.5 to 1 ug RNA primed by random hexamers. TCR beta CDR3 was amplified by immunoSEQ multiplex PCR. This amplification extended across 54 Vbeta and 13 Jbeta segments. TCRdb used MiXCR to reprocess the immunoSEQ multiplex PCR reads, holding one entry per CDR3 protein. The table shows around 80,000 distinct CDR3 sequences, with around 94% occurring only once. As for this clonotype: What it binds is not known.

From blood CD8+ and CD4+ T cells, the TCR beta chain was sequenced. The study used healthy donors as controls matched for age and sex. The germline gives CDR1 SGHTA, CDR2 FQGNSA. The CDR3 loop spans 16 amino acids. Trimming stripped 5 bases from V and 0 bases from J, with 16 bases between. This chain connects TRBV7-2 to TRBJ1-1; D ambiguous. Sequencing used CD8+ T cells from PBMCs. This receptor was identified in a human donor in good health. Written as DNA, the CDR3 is TGTGCCAGCAGCCAAACGGGCCAAATCCTGAACACTGAAGCTTTCTTT. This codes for CASSQTGQILNTEAFF. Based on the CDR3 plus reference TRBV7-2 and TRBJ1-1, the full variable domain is GAGVSQSPSNKVTEKGKDVELRCDPISGHTALYWYRQSLGQGLEFLIYFQGNSAPDKSGLPSDRFSAERTGGSVSTLTIQRTQQEDSAVYLCASSQTGQILNTEAFFGQGTRLTVV.